This entry lists 32 T cell receptor beta chains sequenced from one sample in a study of T cells in tuberculosis listed by TCRdb under 2018. Library construction relied on the immunoSEQ multiplex PCR assay. What TCRdb holds here is the immuneACCESS table cut down to in-frame rearrangements. Part of the clones is not present; checked against another copy, under half of the missing clones reflect an unresolved V gene, and the others are unexplained. The sample table shows about 54,000 clones, and approximately 85% are seen once. The ten biggest clones cover around a fifth of the sample. After being thawed and rested overnight, PBMC were stained with GMM-loaded CD1B tetramer, a Live/Dead dye and anti-CD3, and were then sorted on a FACS Aria II. The CD1B tetramers were loaded with C32 glucose monomycolate that had been purified from Rhodococcus equi. Sequenced: CD1b-GMM tetramer-negative cells sorted from PBMCs. The cell subset or site label, read with the paper, signifies: T cells not binding CD1B-GMM tetramer, sorted from same donor. The source of these receptors is an adult woman with latent tuberculosis.

The DNA for the CDR3 is TGTGCCAGCAGCTTGGGACAGGGCCCCTCCTACGAGCAGTACTTC. Translated, it gives CASSLGQGPSYEQYF. The chain carries TRBV7-9 and TRBJ2-7; 9 positions agree with TRBD1. CDR1 SEHNR and CDR2 FQNEAQ come from the germline V gene (reference sequence). Unmatched junction bases numbered 3, after V lost 3 bases and J lost 0 bases. This CDR3 region has 15 residues.

J is TRBJ1-5 and V is TRBV15; D is perhaps TRBD1 (6 bases). Trimming cost V 8 bases and J 5 bases, with 10 bases left between them. The CDR3 has 12 amino acids. Germline values: CDR1 LNHNV, CDR2 YYDKDF (reference sequence). CDR3 loop: CATGQSHQPQHF. The CDR3 bases are TGTGCCACCGGACAGTCCCATCAGCCCCAGCATTTT. The full variable domain, completed using reference TRBV15 and TRBJ1-5, is DAMVIQNPRYQVTQFGKPVTLSCSQTLNHNVMYWYQQKSSQAPKLLFHYYDKDFNNEADTPDNFQSRRPNTSFCFLDIRSPGLGDTAMYLCATGQSHQPQHFGDGTRLSIL.

The chain is built from TRBV30 and TRBJ2-1, with 7 bases that match TRBD1. The trim removed 0 bases at V and 9 bases at J, leaving 2 bases unmatched. Germline loops: CDR1 GTSNPN, CDR2 SVGIG (reference sequence). The CDR3 has 12 residues. CDR3 loop: CAWSVGGGEQFF. The CDR3 coding sequence is TGTGCCTGGAGTGTAGGGGGCGGTGAGCAGTTCTTC.

The V call is TRBV5-4, the J call TRBJ2-5; D ambiguous. Per germline, CDR1 SGHNT and CDR2 YYREEE (reference sequence). This CDR3 contains 12 residues. The V and J ends lost 3 bases and 3 bases respectively, with 6 bases between them. DNA of the CDR3: TGTGCCAGCAGCTGGCAAGAAGAGACCCAGTACTTC. Its protein is CASSWQEETQYF.

The chain employs TRBV15 and TRBJ1-2; no clear D. The V gene's germline CDR1 is LNHNV and CDR2 YYDKDF (reference sequence). This CDR3 comprises 13 residues. Trimming cost V 0 bases and J 8 bases, with 10 bases left between them. The CDR3 region is CATSRDGVNGYTF. For the CDR3, the DNA is TGTGCCACCAGCAGAGATGGAGTGAACGGCTACACCTTC.

The J gene is TRBJ1-4, the V gene TRBV6-6; TRBD1 agrees at 8 bases. CDR3 length equals 15 residues. CDR1 MNHNY and CDR2 SVGAGI come from the germline V gene (reference sequence). The V gene end was trimmed by 0 bases and the J gene end by 8 bases; junction bases not matched to a gene: 5. The CDR3 spells CASSYSDREWEKLFF. The CDR3 DNA follows: TGTGCCAGCAGTTACTCGGACAGGGAATGGGAAAAACTGTTTTTT.

This chain uses TRBV27 with TRBJ2-3; 8 bases map to TRBD2. V dropped 3 bases and J dropped 5; count of bases not matched to a gene: 16. Germline CDR1 reads MNHEY; CDR2 reads SMNVEV (reference sequence). The CDR3 consists of 18 residues. CDR3 sequence: CASSLYSGASGYRDTQYF. The CDR3 bases are TGTGCCAGCAGTTTGTACTCTGGGGCTAGCGGGTACAGAGATACGCAGTATTTT.

This chain uses TRBV7-3 with TRBJ1-4; the match to TRBD1 covers 10 bases. J lost 8 bases, V lost 4 bases, and 7 bases had no gene match. This CDR3 has 15 residues. CDR1 is SGHTA, CDR2 FQGTGA, per germline. In nucleotides, the CDR3 is TGTGCCAGCAGCTCAGGACAGGGGGTTGGGGAAAAACTGTTTTTT. Protein sequence: CASSSGQGVGEKLFF.

This chain links TRBV4-3 with TRBJ2-1, with D perhaps matching TRBD1 (5 bases). Germline assignment: CDR1 LGHNA and CDR2 YSLEER. The CDR3 extends over 15 amino acids. V lost 0 bases, J lost 2 bases, and 8 bases lay in between. The CDR3 loop reads CASSQDRVTYNEQFF. The CDR3 DNA follows: TGCGCCAGCAGCCAAGACAGGGTTACCTACAATGAGCAGTTCTTC.

The chain combines TRBV27 with TRBJ1-4; tentatively, D is TRBD1 (6 bases). Between the trimmed V and J ends, which lost 5 bases and 1 base, there was a span of 14 bases. Germline CDR1 is MNHEY and CDR2 is SMNVEV (reference sequence). The CDR3 is 16 residues long. The CDR3 spells CASSPGTLGTNEKLFF. The CDR3 nucleotides are TGTGCCAGCAGTCCCGGGACATTGGGAACTAATGAAAAACTGTTTTTT.

The CDR3 DNA follows: TGTGCCAGCAGTTTCGGGTTTGAAAAACTGTTTTTT. Its translation: CASSFGFEKLFF. The chain combines TRBV27 with TRBJ1-4; D is unclear. The V gene's germline CDR1 is MNHEY and CDR2 SMNVEV (reference sequence). With 3 bases removed from V and 7 bases from J, the gap between germline ends came to 6 bases. The CDR3 totals 12 residues.

This clone appeared a single time. The chain employs TRBV28 and TRBJ2-1, with D possibly being TRBD1 (5 bases). The CDR3 spans 14 residues. The germline CDR1 and CDR2 sequences are MDHEN and SYDVKM. V lost 2 bases, J lost 8 bases, and 13 bases lay in between. The CDR3: CASSLGAGWDEQFF. The DNA of the CDR3 is TGTGCCAGCAGTTTAGGGGCAGGGTGGGATGAGCAGTTCTTC.

Worth noting for this clone: Germline is not matched at one junction end, which may reflect a read error. This chain uses TRBV7-7 with TRBJ2-3; 7 positions agree with TRBD2. CDR3 length: 15 amino acids. The germline gives CDR1 SSHAT, CDR2 FNYEAQ (reference sequence). CDR3 nucleotides: TGTGCTAGCAGCTTAGTGGGAGGGAGCACAGATACGCAGTATTTT. Residues: CASSLVGGSTDTQYF.

The chain joins TRBV7-9 to TRBJ2-1, with 10 bases lining up with TRBD2. The CDR3 loop spans 15 amino acids. Trimming cost V 1 base and J 8 bases; bases outside gene matches: 5. The germline V gene encodes CDR1 SEHNR and CDR2 FQNEAQ (reference sequence). This chain's CDR3 is CASSLDLAGAYEQFF. The CDR3 DNA is TGTGCCAGCAGCTTAGACCTAGCGGGAGCTTATGAGCAGTTCTTC.

The genes are TRBV4-3 and TRBJ1-2; D ambiguous. Per germline, CDR1 LGHNA and CDR2 YSLEER. V gave up 1 base and J gave up 7 bases, with 7 bases separating them. The CDR3 contains 12 residues. The DNA for the CDR3 is TGCGCCAGCAGCCAAGGAGGAGGTGGCTACACCTTC. Protein product: CASSQGGGGYTF.

The chain recombines TRBV27 with TRBJ1-2; D uncertain. V lost 0 bases to trimming and J lost 2 bases, with 7 bases between them. This CDR3 is 14 amino acids long. Germline values: CDR1 MNHEY, CDR2 SMNVEV (reference sequence). DNA for the CDR3: TGTGCCAGCAGTTTATCCGCGATCAACTATGGCTACACCTTC. It encodes CASSLSAINYGYTF.

The chain employs TRBV7-2 and TRBJ2-7; 8 nucleotides align to TRBD2. The ends lost 6 bases at V and 2 bases at J; junction bases unmatched: 6. Germline CDR1 is SGHTA and CDR2 is FQGNSA. The CDR3 has 14 residues. The CDR3 bases are TGTGCCAGCAGTCGGACTAGCTTAGCCTACGAGCAGTACTTC. It translates to CASSRTSLAYEQYF.

This clone was seen only once. This chain connects TRBV5-1 to TRBJ2-1; TRBD1 aligns across 7 bases. Germline V gene data show CDR1 as SGHRS and CDR2 as YFSETQ. CDR3 length equals 15 residues. Unmatched junction bases numbered 10, after V lost 4 bases and J lost 6 bases. CDR3 DNA: TGCGCCAGCAGCGTCCTAGTCTCAGGGGGCAATGAGCAGTTCTTC. This gives the protein CASSVLVSGGNEQFF. Drawing the rest from reference TRBV5-1 and TRBJ2-1, the complete variable domain is KAGVTQTPRYLIKTRGQQVTLSCSPISGHRSVSWYQQTPGQGLQFLFEYFSETQRNKGNFPGRFSGRQFSNSRSEMNVSTLELGDSALYLCASSVLVSGGNEQFFGPGTRLTVL.

The rearrangement joins TRBV4-3 to TRBJ2-7; perhaps TRBD1 as D (5 bases). The CDR3 sequence is 13 residues long. The germline V gene has CDR1 LGHNA and CDR2 YSLEER. The V and J ends lost 0 bases and 5 bases respectively, with 8 bases between them. The CDR3 region is CASSQDQGNEQYF. CDR3 coding DNA: TGCGCCAGCAGCCAAGATCAGGGTAACGAGCAGTACTTC.

J is TRBJ1-6 and V is TRBV30; D perhaps matches TRBD1 (5 bases). V lost 5 bases and J 7 bases, leaving 18 bases between the germline ends. Germline values: CDR1 GTSNPN, CDR2 SVGIG (reference sequence). CDR3 size: 15 residues. CDR3 bases: TGTGCCTGGGCCCATTACGTGGGGCTGAATTCACCCCTCCACTTT. Its translation: CAWAHYVGLNSPLHF.

The V call is TRBV15, the J call TRBJ2-1; D unresolved. The CDR3 length is 17 residues. The V gene lost 1 base and the J gene lost 2 bases, with 15 bases spanning the gap. Germline CDR1 reads LNHNV; CDR2 reads YYDKDF (reference sequence). In DNA form, the CDR3 reads TGTGCCACCAGCAGAGGAATAAGAATAGATACCTACAATGAGCAGTTCTTC. Residues: CATSRGIRIDTYNEQFF. The variable domain in full, with the rest retrieved from reference TRBV15 and TRBJ2-1, is DAMVIQNPRYQVTQFGKPVTLSCSQTLNHNVMYWYQQKSSQAPKLLFHYYDKDFNNEADTPDNFQSRRPNTSFCFLDIRSPGLGDTAMYLCATSRGIRIDTYNEQFFGPGTRLTVL.

This sequence joins TRBV9 and TRBJ1-6, with D unresolved. The CDR3 runs 18 residues. Trimming took 0 bases from V and 0 from J, leaving 13 bases between them. Germline loops: CDR1 SGDLS, CDR2 YYNGEE. The CDR3 DNA is TGTGCCAGCAGCGTAGACCCCCCCTCGAGCTCCTATAATTCACCCCTCCACTTT. Residues: CASSVDPPSSSYNSPLHF.

V gene TRBV5-6 combines with J gene TRBJ1-4; D is unresolved. Trimming left V 3 bases short and J 5 bases short, with 11 bases between. Germline V gene sequence: CDR1 SGHDT, CDR2 YYEEEE. The CDR3 runs 14 residues. The CDR3 loop reads CASSSYSLNEKLFF. In DNA, the CDR3 is TGTGCCAGCAGCTCGTATAGTCTGAATGAAAAACTGTTTTTT.

J is TRBJ2-1 and V is TRBV21-1; TRBD2, as called in the table, went unchecked against the DNA. TRBV21-1 is recorded as a pseudogene. This CDR3 region has 16 residues. The CDR3 region is CASSVGHGRMDNEQFF. The CDR3 region has the DNA TGTGCCAGCAGCGTAGGTCACGGGAGGATGGACAATGAGCAGTTCTTC.

This chain joins TRBV11-2 and TRBJ1-5, with D possibly matching TRBD1 (5 bases). There are 13 residues in the CDR3. Trimming cost V 3 bases and J 7 bases, with 10 bases left between them. Germline V gene lookup returns CDR1 SGHAT and CDR2 FQNNGV. The CDR3 bases are TGTGCCAGCAGCTTCAGGGCTCGGCAGCCCCAGCATTTT. Its translation: CASSFRARQPQHF.

The chain employs TRBV2 and TRBJ2-7; D possibly corresponds to TRBD2 (6 bases). CDR3 length: 13 amino acids. Trimming took off 3 bases at V and 4 bases at J, with 10 bases between the two ends. Germline V gives CDR1 SNHLY, CDR2 FYNNEI. The CDR3 sequence is CASSDMEGYEQYF. The DNA for the CDR3 is TGTGCCAGCAGTGATATGGAGGGGTACGAGCAGTACTTC.

V is TRBV2 and J is TRBJ2-1; a weak D match, TRBD2 (6 bases). V lost 4 bases and J lost 1, with 11 bases in between. The CDR3 length is 15 residues. CDR1 SNHLY and CDR2 FYNNEI come from the germline V gene. This chain's CDR3 is CASSVGGGSYNEQFF. CDR3 bases: TGTGCCAGCAGTGTAGGTGGGGGGTCCTACAATGAGCAGTTCTTC. The whole variable domain, filled in from reference TRBV2 and TRBJ2-1, reads EPEVTQTPSHQVTQMGQEVILRCVPISNHLYFYWYRQILGQKVEFLVSFYNNEISEKSEIFDDQFSVERPDGSNFTLKIRSTKLEDSAMYFCASSVGGGSYNEQFFGPGTRLTVL.

This chain uses TRBV7-3 with TRBJ2-2; TRBD1 is a possible D gene (5 bases). V shed 4 bases and J shed 6 bases, with 6 bases lying between them. Germline CDR1 SGHTA, CDR2 FQGTGA. The CDR3 has 12 amino acids. CDR3 amino acids: CASSWGAGELFF. The CDR3 nucleotides read TGTGCCAGCAGCTGGGGCGCCGGGGAGCTGTTTTTT. Full variable domain (outside the CDR3, taken from reference TRBV7-3 and TRBJ2-2): GAGVSQTPSNKVTEKGKYVELRCDPISGHTALYWYRQSLGQGPEFLIYFQGTGAADDSGLPNDRFFAVRPEGSVSTLKIQRTERGDSAVYLCASSWGAGELFFGEGSRLTVL.

The V and J genes are TRBV7-9 and TRBJ2-3; 14 nucleotides agree with TRBD2. Losses at the gene ends were 8 bases for V and 5 bases for J; bases not matched to a gene: 9. This CDR3 region has 16 residues. The V gene's germline CDR1 is SEHNR and CDR2 FQNEAQ (reference sequence). Here the CDR3 DNA reads TGTGCCAGCTCTAGACTAGCGGGAGGGCGAGAAGATACGCAGTATTTT. Its protein is CASSRLAGGREDTQYF.

The genes are TRBV18 and TRBJ1-2; no firm D call. The CDR3 loop spans 14 amino acids. CDR1 and CDR2 from the germline V gene are KGHSH and LQKENI. V lost 3 bases, J lost 0 bases, and 8 bases lay in between. CDR3 DNA sequence: TGTGCCAGCTCACCGACGGGAGCTAACTATGGCTACACCTTC. This codes for CASSPTGANYGYTF.

V and J are TRBV7-9 and TRBJ2-7; D perhaps matches TRBD1 (5 bases). The CDR3 sequence is 15 residues long. Per the germline V gene, CDR1 is SEHNR and CDR2 is FQNEAQ (reference sequence). Trimming cost V 5 bases and J 0 bases, with 14 bases left between them. The CDR3 DNA is TGTGCCAGCAGCACGACAGTTTTTCTCTCCTACGAGCAGTACTTC. Translation: CASSTTVFLSYEQYF.

This chain links TRBV7-2 with TRBJ1-5; no clear D gene. Trimming cost V 5 bases and J 4 bases, with 15 bases left between them. Germline CDR1 reads SGHTA; CDR2 reads FQGNSA. CDR3 size: 15 residues. The CDR3, as DNA: TGTGCCAGCAGCCTCAGCCCCGGGTTTAATCAGCCCCAGCATTTT. Translating gives CASSLSPGFNQPQHF.